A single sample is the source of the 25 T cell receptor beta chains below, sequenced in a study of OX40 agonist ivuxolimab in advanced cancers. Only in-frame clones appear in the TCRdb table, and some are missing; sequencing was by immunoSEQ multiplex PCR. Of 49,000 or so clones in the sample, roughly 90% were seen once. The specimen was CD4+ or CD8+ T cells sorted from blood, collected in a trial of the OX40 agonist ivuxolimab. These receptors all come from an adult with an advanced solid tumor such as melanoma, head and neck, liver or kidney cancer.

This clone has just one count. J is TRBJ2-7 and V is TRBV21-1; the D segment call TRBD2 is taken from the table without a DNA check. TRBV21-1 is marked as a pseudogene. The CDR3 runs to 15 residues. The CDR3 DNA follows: TGTGCCAGCAGCAAAATTAGCCCCGTACGCCACGAGCAGTACTTC. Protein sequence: CASSKISPVRHEQYF.

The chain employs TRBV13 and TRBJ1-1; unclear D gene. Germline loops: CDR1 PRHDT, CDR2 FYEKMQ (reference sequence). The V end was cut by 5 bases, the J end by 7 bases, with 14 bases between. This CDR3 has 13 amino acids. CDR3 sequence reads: CASSGWTSSEAFF. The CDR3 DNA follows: TGTGCCAGCAGCGGATGGACCAGCAGTGAAGCTTTCTTT.

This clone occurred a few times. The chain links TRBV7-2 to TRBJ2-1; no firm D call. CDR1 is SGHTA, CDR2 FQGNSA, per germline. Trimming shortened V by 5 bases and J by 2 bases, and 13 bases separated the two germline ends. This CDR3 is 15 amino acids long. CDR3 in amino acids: CASSPSNLPYNEQFF. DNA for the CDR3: TGTGCCAGCAGCCCCAGCAATCTACCCTACAATGAGCAGTTCTTC.

CDR3 nucleotide sequence: TGCGCCAGCAGCCAAGATTGGTCTTGGCTAGCGGGACCCGGGGAGTACAATGAGCAGTTCTTC. It yields the protein CASSQDWSWLAGPGEYNEQFF. V and J are TRBV4-1 and TRBJ2-1; 9 nucleotides agree with TRBD2. V shed 0 bases, J shed 4 bases, and the junction held 19 bases outside the gene matches. Germline lookup yields CDR1 MGHRA and CDR2 YSYEKL. This CDR3 has 21 amino acids.

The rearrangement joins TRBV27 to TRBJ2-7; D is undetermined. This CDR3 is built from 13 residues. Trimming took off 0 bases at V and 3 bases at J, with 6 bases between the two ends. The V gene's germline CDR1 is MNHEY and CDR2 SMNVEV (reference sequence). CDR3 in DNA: TGTGCCAGCAGTTTATCGTCAGACTACGAGCAGTACTTC. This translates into CASSLSSDYEQYF.

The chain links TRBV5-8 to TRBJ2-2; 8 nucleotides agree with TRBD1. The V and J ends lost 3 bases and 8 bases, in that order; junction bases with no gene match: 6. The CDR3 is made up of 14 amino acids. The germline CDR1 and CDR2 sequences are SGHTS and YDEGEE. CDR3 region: CASSSGQGRGELFF. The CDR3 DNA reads TGTGCCAGCAGCTCCGGACAGGGTAGAGGGGAGCTGTTTTTT.

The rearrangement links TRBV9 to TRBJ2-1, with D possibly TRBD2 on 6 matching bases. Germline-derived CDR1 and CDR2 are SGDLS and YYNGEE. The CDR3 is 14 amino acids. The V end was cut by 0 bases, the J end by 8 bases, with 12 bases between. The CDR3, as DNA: TGTGCCAGCAGCGTAGGAGATTCGGGGGATGAGCAGTTCTTC. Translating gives CASSVGDSGDEQFF.

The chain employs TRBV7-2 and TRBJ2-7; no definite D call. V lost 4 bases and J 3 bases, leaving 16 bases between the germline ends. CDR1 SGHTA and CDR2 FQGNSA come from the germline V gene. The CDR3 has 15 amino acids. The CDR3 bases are TGTGCCAGCAGCTCACCCGTTGACGGTTACTACGAGCAGTACTTC. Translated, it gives CASSSPVDGYYEQYF.

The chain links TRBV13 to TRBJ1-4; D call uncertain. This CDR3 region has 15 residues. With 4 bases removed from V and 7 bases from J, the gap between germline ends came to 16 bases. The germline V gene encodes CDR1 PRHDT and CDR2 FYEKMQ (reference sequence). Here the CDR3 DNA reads TGTGCCAGCAGCTCCCGCGACACTGGTAGTGAAAAACTGTTTTTT. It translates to CASSSRDTGSEKLFF.

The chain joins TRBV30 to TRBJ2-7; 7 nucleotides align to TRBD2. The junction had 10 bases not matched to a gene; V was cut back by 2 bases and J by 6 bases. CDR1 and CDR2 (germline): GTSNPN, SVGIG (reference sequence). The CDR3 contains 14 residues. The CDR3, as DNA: TGTGCCTGGAGTTCGGGGGGAGGCCGCTTCGAGCAGTACTTC. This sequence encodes CAWSSGGGRFEQYF.

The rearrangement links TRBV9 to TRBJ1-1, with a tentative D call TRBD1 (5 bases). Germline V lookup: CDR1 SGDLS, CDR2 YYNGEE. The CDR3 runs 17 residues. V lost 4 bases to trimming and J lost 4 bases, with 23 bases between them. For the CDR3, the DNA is TGTGCCAGCAGCCCCACCCGGGGGGGGTTTGCGAGCACTGAAGCTTTCTTT. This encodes CASSPTRGGFASTEAFF.

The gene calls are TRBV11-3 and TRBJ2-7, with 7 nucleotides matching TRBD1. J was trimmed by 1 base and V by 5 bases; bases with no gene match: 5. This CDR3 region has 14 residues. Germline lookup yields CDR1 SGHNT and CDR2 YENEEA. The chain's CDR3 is CASSQTGLSYEQYF. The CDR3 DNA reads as TGTGCCAGCAGCCAGACAGGGTTATCCTACGAGCAGTACTTC.

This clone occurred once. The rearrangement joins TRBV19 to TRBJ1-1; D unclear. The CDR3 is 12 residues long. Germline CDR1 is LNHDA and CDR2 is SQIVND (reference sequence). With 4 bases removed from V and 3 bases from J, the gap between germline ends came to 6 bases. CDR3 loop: CASSTWDTEAFF. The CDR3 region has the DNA TGTGCCAGTAGTACTTGGGACACTGAAGCTTTCTTT.

CDR3 bases: TGTGCCAGCAGTTCCCCCGCCCGGATAGAACTCACAGATACGCAGTATTTT. This sequence encodes CASSSPARIELTDTQYF. This chain joins TRBV27 and TRBJ2-3, with D uncertain. The CDR3 sequence is 17 residues long. Per germline, CDR1 MNHEY and CDR2 SMNVEV (reference sequence). Trimming pared 4 bases from V and 2 bases from J, leaving 19 bases between.

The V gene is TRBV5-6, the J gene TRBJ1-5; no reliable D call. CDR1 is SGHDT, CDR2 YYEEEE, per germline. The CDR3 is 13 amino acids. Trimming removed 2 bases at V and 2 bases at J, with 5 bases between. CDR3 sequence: CASSFTRNQPQHF. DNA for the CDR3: TGTGCCAGCAGCTTTACGCGCAATCAGCCCCAGCATTTT.

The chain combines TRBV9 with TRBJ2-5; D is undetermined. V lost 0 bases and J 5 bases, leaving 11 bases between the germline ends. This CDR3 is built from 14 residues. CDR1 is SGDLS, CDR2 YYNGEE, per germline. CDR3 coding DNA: TGTGCCAGCAGCGTAGAGGAGAGTTTTGAGACCCAGTACTTC. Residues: CASSVEESFETQYF.

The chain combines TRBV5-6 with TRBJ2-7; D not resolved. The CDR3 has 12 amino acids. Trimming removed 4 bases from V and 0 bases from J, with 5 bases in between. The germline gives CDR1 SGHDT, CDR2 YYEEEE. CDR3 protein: CASSRGSYEQYF. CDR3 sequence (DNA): TGTGCCAGCAGCCGAGGCTCCTACGAGCAGTACTTC.

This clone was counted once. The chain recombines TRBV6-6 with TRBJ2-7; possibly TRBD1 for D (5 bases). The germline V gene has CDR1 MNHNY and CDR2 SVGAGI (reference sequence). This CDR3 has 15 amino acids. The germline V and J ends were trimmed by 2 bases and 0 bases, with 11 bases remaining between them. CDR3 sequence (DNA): TGTGCCAGCAGTTACCTTGGCAGGGACTCCTACGAGCAGTACTTC. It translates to CASSYLGRDSYEQYF.

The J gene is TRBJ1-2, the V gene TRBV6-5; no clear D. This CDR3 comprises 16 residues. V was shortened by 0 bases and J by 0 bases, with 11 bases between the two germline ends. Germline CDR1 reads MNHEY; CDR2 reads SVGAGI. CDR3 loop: CASSYSLGPTNYGYTF. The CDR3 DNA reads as TGTGCCAGCAGTTACTCCCTGGGTCCTACTAACTATGGCTACACCTTC.

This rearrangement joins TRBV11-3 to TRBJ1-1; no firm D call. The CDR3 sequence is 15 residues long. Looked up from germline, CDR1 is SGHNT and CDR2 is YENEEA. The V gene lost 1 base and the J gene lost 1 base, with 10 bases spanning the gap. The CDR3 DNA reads TGTGCCAGCAGCTTAGCCTTGGATGCGAACACTGAAGCTTTCTTT. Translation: CASSLALDANTEAFF. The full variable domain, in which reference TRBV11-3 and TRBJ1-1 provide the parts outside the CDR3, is EAGVVQSPRYKIIEKKQPVAFWCNPISGHNTLYWYLQNLGQGPELLIRYENEEAVDDSQLPKDRFSAERLKGVDSTLKIQPAELGDSAVYLCASSLALDANTEAFFGQGTRLTVV.

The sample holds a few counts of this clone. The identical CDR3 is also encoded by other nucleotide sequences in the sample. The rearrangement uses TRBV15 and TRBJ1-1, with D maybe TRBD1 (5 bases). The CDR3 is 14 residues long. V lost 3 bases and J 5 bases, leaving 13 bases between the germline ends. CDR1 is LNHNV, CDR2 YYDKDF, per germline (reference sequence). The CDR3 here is CATSRDIRDTEAFF. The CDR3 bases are TGTGCCACCAGCAGGGACATTCGAGATACTGAAGCTTTCTTT.

The CDR3 coding sequence is TGTGCCAGCAGTGACAGGACAGGGGGGGAAAACACCATATATTTT. Translating gives CASSDRTGGENTIYF. The chain uses TRBV25-1 and TRBJ1-3, with TRBD1 matching over 10 bases. The CDR3 sequence is 15 residues long. Losses at the gene ends were 3 bases for V and 6 bases for J; bases not matched to a gene: 5. In germline, CDR1 is MGHDK, CDR2 SYGVNS.

DNA for the CDR3: TGCGCCAGCAGCCCCAGTTCCGGGGCCAACGTCCTGACTTTC. It encodes CASSPSSGANVLTF. The chain couples TRBV5-1 to TRBJ2-6; D not resolved. CDR1 SGHRS and CDR2 YFSETQ come from the germline V gene. CDR3 size: 14 residues. With 4 bases removed from V and 4 bases from J, the gap between germline ends came to 9 bases.

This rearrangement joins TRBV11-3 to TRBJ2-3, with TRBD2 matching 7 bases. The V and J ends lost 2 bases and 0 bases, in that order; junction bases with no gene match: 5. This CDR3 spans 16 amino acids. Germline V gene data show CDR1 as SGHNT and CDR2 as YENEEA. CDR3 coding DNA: TGTGCCAGCAGCTTATTAGGCGGGAGTAGCACAGATACGCAGTATTTT. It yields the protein CASSLLGGSSTDTQYF.

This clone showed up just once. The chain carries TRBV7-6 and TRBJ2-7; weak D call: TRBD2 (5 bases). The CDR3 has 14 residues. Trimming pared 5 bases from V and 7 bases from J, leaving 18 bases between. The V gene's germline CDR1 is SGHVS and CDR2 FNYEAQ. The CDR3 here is CASSQAQYSGEQYF. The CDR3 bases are TGTGCCAGCAGCCAGGCCCAATACTCGGGGGAGCAGTACTTC.